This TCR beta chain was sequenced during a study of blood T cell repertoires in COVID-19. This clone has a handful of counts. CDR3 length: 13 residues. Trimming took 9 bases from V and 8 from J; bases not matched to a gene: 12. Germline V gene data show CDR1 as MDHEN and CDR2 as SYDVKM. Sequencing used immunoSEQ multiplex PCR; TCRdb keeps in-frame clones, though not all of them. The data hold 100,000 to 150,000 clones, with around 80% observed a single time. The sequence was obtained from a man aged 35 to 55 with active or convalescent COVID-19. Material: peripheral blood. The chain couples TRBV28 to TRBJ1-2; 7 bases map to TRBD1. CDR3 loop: CASSDRSTSGYTF. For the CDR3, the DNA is TGTGCCAGTTCGGACAGGTCAACCAGCGGCTACACCTTC.